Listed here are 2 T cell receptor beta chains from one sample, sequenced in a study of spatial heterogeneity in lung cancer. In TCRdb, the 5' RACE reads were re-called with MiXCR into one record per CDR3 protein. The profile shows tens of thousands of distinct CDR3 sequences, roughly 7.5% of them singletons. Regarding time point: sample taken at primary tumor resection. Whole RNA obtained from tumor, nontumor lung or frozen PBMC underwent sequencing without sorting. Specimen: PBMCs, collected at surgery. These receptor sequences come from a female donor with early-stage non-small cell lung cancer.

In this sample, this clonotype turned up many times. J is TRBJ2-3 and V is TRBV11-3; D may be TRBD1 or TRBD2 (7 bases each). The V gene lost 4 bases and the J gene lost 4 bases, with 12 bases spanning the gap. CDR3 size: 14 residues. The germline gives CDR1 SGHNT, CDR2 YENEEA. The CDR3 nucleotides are TGTGCCAGCAGCTCACAGGGGAGGGCAGATACGCAGTATTTT. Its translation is CASSSQGRADTQYF.

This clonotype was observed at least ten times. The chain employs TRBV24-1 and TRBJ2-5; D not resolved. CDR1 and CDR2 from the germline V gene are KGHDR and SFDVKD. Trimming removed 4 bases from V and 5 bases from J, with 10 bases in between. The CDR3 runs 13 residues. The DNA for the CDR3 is TGTGCCACCAGTGAAAGCATTGGTGAGACCCAGTACTTC. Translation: CATSESIGETQYF.